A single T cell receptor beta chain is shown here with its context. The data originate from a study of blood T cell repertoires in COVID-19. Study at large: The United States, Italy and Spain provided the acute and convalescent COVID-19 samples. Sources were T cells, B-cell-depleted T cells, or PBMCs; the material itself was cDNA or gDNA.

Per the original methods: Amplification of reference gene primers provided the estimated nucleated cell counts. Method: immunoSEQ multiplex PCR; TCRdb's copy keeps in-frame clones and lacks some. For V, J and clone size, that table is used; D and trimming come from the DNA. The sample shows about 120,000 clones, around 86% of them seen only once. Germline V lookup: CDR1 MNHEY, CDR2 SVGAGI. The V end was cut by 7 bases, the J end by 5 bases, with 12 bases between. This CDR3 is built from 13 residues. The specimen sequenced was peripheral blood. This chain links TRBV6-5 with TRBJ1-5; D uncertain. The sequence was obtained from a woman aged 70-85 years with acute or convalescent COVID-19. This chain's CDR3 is CASNGGRYQPQHF. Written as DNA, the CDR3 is TGTGCCAGCAATGGAGGGCGCTATCAGCCCCAGCATTTT.